Sequencing of this TCR beta chain was carried out in a study of blood T cell repertoires in COVID-19. Sequencing used immunoSEQ multiplex PCR; TCRdb keeps in-frame clones, though not all of them. The sample has hundreds of thousands of clones, about 82% seen once. Per germline, CDR1 SEHNR and CDR2 FQNEAQ (reference sequence). The CDR3 runs to 16 residues. V was shortened by 5 bases and J by 3 bases, with 19 bases between the two germline ends. V and J are TRBV7-9 and TRBJ1-1, with D uncertain. Material: peripheral blood. The clonotype originates from a man aged 45 to 65 with active or convalescent COVID-19. CDR3 sequence: CASSPLGRAGYTEAFF. CDR3 coding DNA: TGTGCCAGCAGCCCCCTCGGTCGAGCAGGTTACACTGAAGCTTTCTTT.